The 14 T cell receptor beta chains below all came from one sample that was sequenced in a study of cytomegalovirus exposure and HLA in healthy donors. The PCR ran on 60 Vbeta and 13 Jbeta primers. Profiling relied on immunoSEQ multiplex PCR, and the TCRdb table lists in-frame clones only, not all of them. The data hold some 160,000 clones, with roughly 80% observed a single time. Specimen: PBMCs. Source of these receptors: a woman between 50 and 59 years old in good health and CMV-seronegative.

This clone was seen a handful of times. The chain carries TRBV2 and TRBJ2-3; TRBD2 aligns across 11 bases. The CDR3 extends over 17 amino acids. Germline values: CDR1 SNHLY, CDR2 FYNNEI. V lost 6 bases to trimming and J lost 1 base; unmatched junction nucleotides: 9. The CDR3 region is CASSGGGLAARTDTQYF. DNA for the CDR3: TGTGCCAGCAGCGGAGGGGGACTAGCGGCCCGCACAGATACGCAGTATTTT.

This chain connects TRBV9 to TRBJ2-1, with a weak D call TRBD1 (5 bases). The V end lost 1 base, the J end lost 9 bases, and 14 bases lay between the germline ends. The germline CDR1 and CDR2 sequences are SGDLS and YYNGEE. This CDR3 region has 14 residues. The CDR3 region is CASSVSPRVAEQFF. DNA of the CDR3: TGTGCCAGCAGCGTATCGCCCAGGGTGGCTGAGCAGTTCTTC.

This chain connects TRBV4-3 to TRBJ2-2; 7 positions agree with TRBD1. J was trimmed by 7 bases and V by 6 bases; bases with no gene match: 11. The CDR3 has 15 amino acids. Germline CDR1 is LGHNA and CDR2 is YSLEER. This CDR3 is CASSDRTGMYGELFF. DNA for the CDR3: TGCGCCAGCAGTGACAGGACAGGAATGTACGGGGAGCTGTTTTTT.

The chain carries TRBV9 and TRBJ2-1; TRBD1 aligns across 11 bases. In germline, CDR1 is SGDLS, CDR2 YYNGEE. Trimming at V came to 4 bases and at J to 4 bases, leaving 10 bases not matched to a gene. This CDR3 comprises 17 residues. CDR3 sequence reads: CASSSSGDRGLYNEQFF. The CDR3 DNA reads TGTGCCAGCAGCTCAAGCGGGGACAGGGGGTTATACAATGAGCAGTTCTTC.

This clone was recorded a few times. The chain has TRBV7-2 and TRBJ2-7; a weak D match, TRBD1 (5 bases). Trimming pared 1 base from V and 2 bases from J, leaving 6 bases between. There are 13 residues in the CDR3. Per germline, CDR1 SGHTA and CDR2 FQGNSA. The CDR3 DNA is TGTGCCAGCAGCTTAGACAGGACCTACGAGCAGTACTTC. It yields the protein CASSLDRTYEQYF.

J is TRBJ2-7 and V is TRBV27, with 7 bases lining up with TRBD1. The CDR3 length is 14 residues. Per germline, CDR1 MNHEY and CDR2 SMNVEV (reference sequence). V gave up 6 bases and J gave up 2 bases; unmatched junction bases: 7. CDR3 in amino acids: CASSLGQLTYEQYF. CDR3 DNA: TGTGCCAGCAGCCTGGGACAGCTCACCTACGAGCAGTACTTC.

The J gene is TRBJ1-2, the V gene TRBV9, with a tentative D call TRBD1 (6 bases). CDR3 length equals 13 residues. V was clipped by 4 bases and J by 6 bases, with 13 bases between them. Per the germline V gene, CDR1 is SGDLS and CDR2 is YYNGEE. CDR3 sequence (DNA): TGTGCCAGCAGCCCTCAGACAGGAAATGGCTACACCTTC. This sequence encodes CASSPQTGNGYTF.

CDR3 amino acids: CASQIGTEGNEQFF. The CDR3 nucleotides read TGCGCCAGCCAGATCGGGACAGAGGGCAATGAGCAGTTCTTC. V and J are TRBV5-1 and TRBJ2-1; the match to TRBD1 covers 7 bases. Germline V CDR1 and CDR2: SGHRS, YFSETQ. The CDR3 runs to 14 residues. V shed 7 bases and J 6 bases; nucleotides not matched to a gene: 10.

This clone has more than one count but fewer than ten. The V call is TRBV2, the J call TRBJ1-6; TRBD1 agrees at 8 bases. V lost 5 bases and J lost 5; bases outside the gene matches: 5. The CDR3 totals 15 residues. The germline V gene has CDR1 SNHLY and CDR2 FYNNEI. CDR3 nucleotide sequence: TGTGCCAGCAGTCCGCAGGGGGCCGATAATTCACCCCTCCACTTT. Amino acid sequence: CASSPQGADNSPLHF.

The chain has TRBV28 and TRBJ2-5, with 10 bases fitting TRBD1. Germline-derived CDR1 and CDR2 are MDHEN and SYDVKM. With V trimmed by 1 base and J by 5 bases, 1 base remained unmatched. The CDR3 has 14 residues. The CDR3 spells CASSLLDRGETQYF. Written as DNA, the CDR3 is TGTGCCAGCAGTTTATTGGACAGGGGGGAGACCCAGTACTTC. Full variable domain (missing parts from reference TRBV28 and TRBJ2-5): DVKVTQSSRYLVKRTGEKVFLECVQDMDHENMFWYRQDPGLGLRLIYFSYDVKMKEKGDIPEGYSVSREKKERFSLILESASTNQTSMYLCASSLLDRGETQYFGPGTRLLVL.

This rearrangement joins TRBV28 to TRBJ2-6; the D gene is possibly TRBD1 (5 bases). Per germline, CDR1 MDHEN and CDR2 SYDVKM. V lost 5 bases, J lost 3 bases, and 8 bases lay in between. This CDR3 has 14 amino acids. The CDR3 spells CASSHQGGANVLTF. CDR3 in DNA: TGTGCCAGCAGTCATCAGGGTGGGGCCAACGTCCTGACTTTC.

J is TRBJ2-3 and V is TRBV19; TRBD2 matches 8 bases. CDR3 length: 14 residues. Losses at the gene ends were 5 bases for V and 4 bases for J; bases not matched to a gene: 5. Germline assignment: CDR1 LNHDA and CDR2 SQIVND (reference sequence). CDR3: CASSAGGLPDTQYF. CDR3 coding DNA: TGTGCCAGTAGTGCGGGAGGCCTGCCAGATACGCAGTATTTT.

As DNA, the CDR3 is TGTGCCAGCAGTAGAGATTTCTATGGCTACACCTTC. It codes for CASSRDFYGYTF. The gene calls are TRBV6-1 and TRBJ1-2; D unresolved. This CDR3 is 12 amino acids long. Trimming cost V 5 bases and J 4 bases, with 8 bases left between them. The V gene's germline CDR1 is MNHNS and CDR2 SASEGT.

This clone was detected only once. The chain has TRBV6-1 and TRBJ1-3; TRBD1 is a possible D gene (5 bases). V was clipped by 11 bases and J by 1 base, with 12 bases between them. Germline assignment: CDR1 MNHNS and CDR2 SASEGT. The CDR3 loop spans 13 amino acids. CDR3 nucleotide sequence: TGTGCCCTGCAGGGAGGTTCTGGAAACACCATATATTTT. Residues: CALQGGSGNTIYF.